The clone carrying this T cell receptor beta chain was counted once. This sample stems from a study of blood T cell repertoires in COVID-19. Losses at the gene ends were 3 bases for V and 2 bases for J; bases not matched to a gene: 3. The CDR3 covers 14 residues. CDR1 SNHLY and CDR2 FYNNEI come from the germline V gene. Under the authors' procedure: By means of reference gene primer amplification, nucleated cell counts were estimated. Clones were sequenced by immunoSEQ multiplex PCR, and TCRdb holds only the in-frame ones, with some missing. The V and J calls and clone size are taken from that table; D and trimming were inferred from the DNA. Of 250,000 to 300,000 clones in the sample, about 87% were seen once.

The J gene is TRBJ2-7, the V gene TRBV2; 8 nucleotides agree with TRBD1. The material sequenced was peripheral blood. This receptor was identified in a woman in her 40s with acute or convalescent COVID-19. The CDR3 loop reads CASSETGAAYEQYV. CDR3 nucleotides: TGTGCCAGCAGTGAGACAGGGGCAGCCTACGAGCAGTACGTC.